One and the same sample provided the 10 T cell receptor beta chains below, sequenced in a study of response to subunit inactivated influenza vaccine (dated by TCRdb to 2016 to 2018). Library construction relied on RT-PCR. The instrument given in TCRdb is Illumina HiSeq 2500. In-frame beta chains were kept once TCRdb had trimmed the public reads at Q25 with fastp and called clones with MiXCR. Each CDR3 protein appears once, grouped with its most common genes and DNA. The sample has just under 550,000 distinct CDR3 sequences on record, 20% to 25% of them singletons. The top ten clonotypes cover approximately 3% of the sample. These data were also filed under a second study, of T cells expressing NK-cell markers. The second publication reports: TCR beta cDNA libraries were prepared using 5'RACE template switching, which introduced a universal primer site and unique molecular identifiers.

Sequencing was performed on CD4+ T cells sorted from PBMCs, taken approximately 13 days after vaccination. These receptors were collected from a man aged 45 to 65 who received an inactivated influenza vaccine. Donor details come from another sample of the same person, matched by shared clones.

The chain is built from TRBV7-6 and TRBJ2-2; possible D gene TRBD2, 6 bases. Germline V gene sequence: CDR1 SGHVS, CDR2 FNYEAQ. CDR3 length equals 19 residues. V lost 2 bases to trimming and J lost 3 bases, with 22 bases between them. CDR3 amino acids: CASSLSRKGPSGYTGELFF. CDR3 DNA sequence: TGTGCCAGCAGCTTATCCCGAAAAGGCCCCAGCGGGTACACCGGGGAGCTGTTTTTT.

This clonotype was detected only a few times. V usage is TRBV6-1 and J usage is TRBJ2-2; D unclear. Per the germline V gene, CDR1 is MNHNS and CDR2 is SASEGT. The length of the CDR3 is 13 residues. The V end lost 6 bases, the J end lost 6 bases, and 11 bases lay between the germline ends. The CDR3: CASSPRWAGELFF. Here the CDR3 DNA reads TGTGCCAGCAGCCCTAGATGGGCCGGGGAGCTGTTTTTT.

The rearrangement joins TRBV10-3 to TRBJ2-5; 10 bases fit TRBD1. V lost 6 bases and J lost 3; bases outside the gene matches: 1. CDR1 ENHRY and CDR2 SYGVKD come from the germline V gene. The CDR3 is made up of 13 amino acids. CDR3 loop: CAISGTGEETQYF. Here the CDR3 DNA reads TGTGCCATCAGCGGGACAGGGGAAGAGACCCAGTACTTC.

The chain employs TRBV5-5 and TRBJ1-3; TRBD1 matches 9 bases. This CDR3 region has 16 residues. The germline gives CDR1 SGHKS, CDR2 YYEKEE (reference sequence). J was trimmed by 3 bases and V by 4 bases; bases with no gene match: 8. The CDR3: CASSSTGTGYGNTIYF. CDR3 bases: TGTGCCAGCAGCAGCACCGGGACAGGGTATGGAAACACCATATATTTT.

V is TRBV7-3 and J is TRBJ2-7, with D possibly matching TRBD1 (6 bases). V lost 5 bases, J lost 3 bases, and 20 bases lay in between. CDR3 length equals 16 residues. Germline assignment: CDR1 SGHTA and CDR2 FQGTGA. The CDR3 sequence is CASSTDDRSTFYEQYF. The CDR3 DNA follows: TGTGCCAGCAGCACGGACGACAGGTCCACCTTCTACGAGCAGTACTTC.

This clonotype has more than one count but fewer than ten. The chain recombines TRBV7-2 with TRBJ1-6, with 8 bases aligning to TRBD1. Germline CDR1 is SGHTA and CDR2 is FQGNSA. V lost 1 base, J lost 10 bases, and 9 bases stayed unmatched. CDR3 length: 16 amino acids. In DNA, the CDR3 is TGTGCCAGCAGCTTAGATCCCCACAGGGGGGGATCACCCCTCCACTTT. Its translation: CASSLDPHRGGSPLHF.

The genes are TRBV29-1 and TRBJ1-1; no clear D gene. Germline CDR1 SQVTM, CDR2 ANQGSEA. V was cut by 6 bases and J by 2 bases, with 10 bases left in between. The CDR3 length is 12 residues. CDR3 loop: CSVKGFNTEAFF. In nucleotides, the CDR3 is TGCAGCGTAAAGGGCTTTAACACTGAAGCTTTCTTT.

The chain uses TRBV7-2 and TRBJ1-3; D is unresolved. The germline CDR1 and CDR2 sequences are SGHTA and FQGNSA. This CDR3 is built from 14 residues. The V end lost 0 bases, the J end lost 2 bases, and 5 bases lay between the germline ends. The DNA of the CDR3 is TGTGCCAGCAGCTTAGCCGCTCCTGGAAACACCATATATTTT. Amino acids: CASSLAAPGNTIYF.

The rearrangement links TRBV5-1 to TRBJ2-5, with D possibly matching TRBD1 (5 bases). CDR1 is SGHRS and CDR2 is YFSETQ in the germline V gene. The CDR3 has 20 amino acids. V was trimmed by 0 bases and J by 1 base, leaving 25 bases between them. CDR3 loop: CASSLGSPGFVGHTQETQYF. CDR3 nucleotides: TGCGCCAGCAGCTTGGGTTCCCCCGGGTTTGTCGGACATACCCAAGAGACCCAGTACTTC.

As DNA, the CDR3 is TGTGCCAGCGGGAGTCCCTGGGATACGCAGTATTTT. This sequence encodes CASGSPWDTQYF. The chain couples TRBV12-3 or TRBV12-4 to TRBJ2-3; tentative D call: TRBD2 (5 bases). The V end lost 8 bases, the J end lost 6 bases, and 12 bases lay between the germline ends. The CDR3 sequence is 12 residues long.